Below are 2 T cell receptor beta chains sequenced from a single sample in a study of PD-1 blockade in mismatch repair-deficient tumors. Using immunoSEQ multiplex PCR, the repertoire was profiled, and TCRdb retains in-frame clones only, with some absent. Among 120,000 or so clones, roughly 86% were seen once, and the ten largest hold approximately 13%. Specimen: peripheral blood, collected 44 weeks after starting pembrolizumab. The receptors originated from an adult with mismatch repair-deficient cancer.

The chain employs TRBV11-2 and TRBJ2-2; TRBD1 or TRBD2 may be the D gene (6 bases each). The germline gives CDR1 SGHAT, CDR2 FQNNGV. The CDR3 has 16 amino acids. The V and J ends lost 5 bases and 1 base respectively, with 14 bases between them. CDR3 amino acids: CASSPPGGQNTGELFF. The CDR3 coding sequence is TGTGCCAGCAGCCCTCCCGGGGGCCAGAACACCGGGGAGCTGTTTTTT. The complete variable domain, with remaining parts taken from reference TRBV11-2 and TRBJ2-2, reads EAGVAQSPRYKIIEKRQSVAFWCNPISGHATLYWYQQILGQGPKLLIQFQNNGVVDDSQLPKDRFSAERLKGVDSTLKIQPAKLEDSAVYLCASSPPGGQNTGELFFGEGSRLTVL.

The chain links TRBV4-2 to TRBJ1-3; D may be TRBD1 (5 bases). Germline V gene sequence: CDR1 LGHNA, CDR2 YNFKEQ. The length of the CDR3 is 16 residues. V lost 1 base and J 0 bases, leaving 10 bases between the germline ends. The CDR3 DNA reads as TGTGCCAGCAGCCAAGGGGACGGATACTCTGGAAACACCATATATTTT. Protein product: CASSQGDGYSGNTIYF.